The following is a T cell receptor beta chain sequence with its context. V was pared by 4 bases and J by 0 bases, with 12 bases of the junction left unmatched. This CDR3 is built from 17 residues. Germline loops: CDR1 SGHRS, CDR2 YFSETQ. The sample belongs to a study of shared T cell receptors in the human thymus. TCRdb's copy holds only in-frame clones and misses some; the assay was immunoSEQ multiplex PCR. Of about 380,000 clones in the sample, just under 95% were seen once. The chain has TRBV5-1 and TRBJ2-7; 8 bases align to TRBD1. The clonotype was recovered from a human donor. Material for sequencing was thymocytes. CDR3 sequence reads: CASSIPNRDRSSYEQYF. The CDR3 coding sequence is TGCGCCAGCAGCATTCCGAACCGGGACAGGAGCTCCTACGAGCAGTACTTC.